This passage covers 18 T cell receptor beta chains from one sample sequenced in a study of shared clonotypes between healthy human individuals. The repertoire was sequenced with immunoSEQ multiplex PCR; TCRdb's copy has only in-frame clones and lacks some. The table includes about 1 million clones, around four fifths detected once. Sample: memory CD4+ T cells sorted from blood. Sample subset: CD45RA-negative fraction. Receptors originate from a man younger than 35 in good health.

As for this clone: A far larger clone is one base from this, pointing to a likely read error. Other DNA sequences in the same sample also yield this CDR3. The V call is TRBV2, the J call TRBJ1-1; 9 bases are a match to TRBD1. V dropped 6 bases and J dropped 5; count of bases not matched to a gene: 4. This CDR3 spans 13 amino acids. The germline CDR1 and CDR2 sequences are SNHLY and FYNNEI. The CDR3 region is CASRGQGMTEAFF. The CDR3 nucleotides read TGTGCCAGCAGAGGACAGGGGATGACTGAAGCTTTCTTT.

In DNA, the CDR3 is TGTGCCAGCAGCGCCACTAGTTTCAGCACAGATACGCAGTATTTT. This gives the protein CASSATSFSTDTQYF. The chain is built from TRBV9 and TRBJ2-3, with D possibly TRBD2 on 5 matching bases. CDR1 SGDLS and CDR2 YYNGEE come from the germline V gene. V gave up 3 bases and J gave up 0 bases, with 11 bases separating them. The CDR3 is 15 amino acids.

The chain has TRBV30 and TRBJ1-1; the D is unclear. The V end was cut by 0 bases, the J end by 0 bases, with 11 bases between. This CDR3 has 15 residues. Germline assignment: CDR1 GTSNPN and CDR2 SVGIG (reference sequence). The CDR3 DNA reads TGTGCCTGGAGTGTACGGGGAGGTGTGAACACTGAAGCTTTCTTT. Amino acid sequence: CAWSVRGGVNTEAFF.

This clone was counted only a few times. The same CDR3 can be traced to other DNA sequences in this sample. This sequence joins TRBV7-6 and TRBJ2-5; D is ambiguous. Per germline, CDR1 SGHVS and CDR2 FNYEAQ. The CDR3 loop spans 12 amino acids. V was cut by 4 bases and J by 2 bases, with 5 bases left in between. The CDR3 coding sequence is TGTGCCAGCAGCTCGCATCAAGAGACCCAGTACTTC. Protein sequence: CASSSHQETQYF.

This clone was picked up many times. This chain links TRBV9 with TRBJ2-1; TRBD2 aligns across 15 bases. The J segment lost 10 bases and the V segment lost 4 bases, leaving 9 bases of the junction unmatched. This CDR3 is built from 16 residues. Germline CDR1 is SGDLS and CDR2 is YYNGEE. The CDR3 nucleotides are TGTGCCAGCAGCCCTAGGACTAGCGGGGGGGCCTCGGAGCAGTTCTTC. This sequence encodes CASSPRTSGGASEQFF.

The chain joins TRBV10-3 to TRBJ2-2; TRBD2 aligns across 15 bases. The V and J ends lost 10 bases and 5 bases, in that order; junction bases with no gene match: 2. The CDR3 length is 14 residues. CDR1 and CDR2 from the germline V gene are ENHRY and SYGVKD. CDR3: CATGTSGGTGELFF. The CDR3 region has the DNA TGTGCCACTGGGACTAGCGGGGGGACCGGGGAGCTGTTTTTT.

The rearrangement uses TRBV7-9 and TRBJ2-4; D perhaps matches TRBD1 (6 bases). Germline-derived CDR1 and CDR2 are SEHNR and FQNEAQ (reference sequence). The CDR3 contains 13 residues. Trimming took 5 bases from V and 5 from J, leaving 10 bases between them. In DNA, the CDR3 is TGTGCCAGCAGCAGGTCAGGGGAAAACATTCAGTACTTC. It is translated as CASSRSGENIQYF.

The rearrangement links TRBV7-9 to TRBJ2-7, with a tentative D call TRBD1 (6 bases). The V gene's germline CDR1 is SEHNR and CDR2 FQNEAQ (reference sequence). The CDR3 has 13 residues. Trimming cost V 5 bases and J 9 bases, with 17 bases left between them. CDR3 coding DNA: TGTGCCAGCAGCATTCCGGGACACGGCGGGCAGTACTTC. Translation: CASSIPGHGGQYF.

The CDR3 loop is CASSYRVGTGYNEQFF. The CDR3 coding sequence is TGTGCCAGCAGTTATCGAGTCGGGACAGGGTACAATGAGCAGTTCTTC. The chain carries TRBV6-5 and TRBJ2-1, with 9 bases fitting TRBD1. With V trimmed by 3 bases and J by 4 bases, 7 bases remained unmatched. CDR1 is MNHEY, CDR2 SVGAGI, per germline. This CDR3 has 16 amino acids.

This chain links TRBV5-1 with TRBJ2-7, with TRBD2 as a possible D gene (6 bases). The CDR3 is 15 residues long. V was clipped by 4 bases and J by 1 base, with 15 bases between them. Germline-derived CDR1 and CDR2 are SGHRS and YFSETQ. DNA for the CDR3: TGCGCCAGCAGCCCCTCTATGGCGGGATCCTACGAGCAGTACTTC. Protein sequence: CASSPSMAGSYEQYF. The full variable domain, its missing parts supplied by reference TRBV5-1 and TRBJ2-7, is KAGVTQTPRYLIKTRGQQVTLSCSPISGHRSVSWYQQTPGQGLQFLFEYFSETQRNKGNFPGRFSGRQFSNSRSEMNVSTLELGDSALYLCASSPSMAGSYEQYFGPGTRLTVT.

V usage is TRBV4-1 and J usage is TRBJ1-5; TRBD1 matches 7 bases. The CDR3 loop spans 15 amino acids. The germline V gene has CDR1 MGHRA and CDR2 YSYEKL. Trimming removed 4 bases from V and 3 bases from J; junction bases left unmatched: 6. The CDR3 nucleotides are TGCGCCAGCAGCCTTCCCGACAGGGACAATCAGCCCCAGCATTTT. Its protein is CASSLPDRDNQPQHF.

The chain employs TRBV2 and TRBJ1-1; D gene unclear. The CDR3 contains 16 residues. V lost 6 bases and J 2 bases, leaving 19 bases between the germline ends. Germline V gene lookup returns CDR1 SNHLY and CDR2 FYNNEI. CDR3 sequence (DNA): TGTGCCAGCAGGCCCGCCGTCCCCACATCCAACACTGAAGCTTTCTTT. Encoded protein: CASRPAVPTSNTEAFF.

The CDR3 loop reads CASSLGPPATEAFF. The CDR3 nucleotides read TGTGCCAGCAGCTTAGGTCCCCCGGCTACTGAAGCTTTCTTT. The chain couples TRBV7-9 to TRBJ1-1; D unresolved. V lost 1 base, J lost 5 bases, and 11 bases lay in between. The length of the CDR3 is 14 residues. Germline assignment: CDR1 SEHNR and CDR2 FQNEAQ (reference sequence).

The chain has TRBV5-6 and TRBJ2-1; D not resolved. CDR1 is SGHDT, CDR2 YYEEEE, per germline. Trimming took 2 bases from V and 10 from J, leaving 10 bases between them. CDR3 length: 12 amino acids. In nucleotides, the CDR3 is TGTGCCAGCAGCTTAGGTGTTAAGGAGCAGTTCTTC. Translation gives CASSLGVKEQFF.

Here the CDR3 reads CASSLQGARETQYF. CDR3 sequence (DNA): TGTGCCAGCAGTTTACAGGGGGCACGAGAGACCCAGTACTTC. The rearrangement uses TRBV28 and TRBJ2-5, with TRBD1 identical over 8 bases. This CDR3 contains 14 residues. Trimming removed 2 bases from V and 4 bases from J; junction bases left unmatched: 3. Germline CDR1 MDHEN, CDR2 SYDVKM. Drawing the rest from reference TRBV28 and TRBJ2-5, the complete variable domain is DVKVTQSSRYLVKRTGEKVFLECVQDMDHENMFWYRQDPGLGLRLIYFSYDVKMKEKGDIPEGYSVSREKKERFSLILESASTNQTSMYLCASSLQGARETQYFGPGTRLLVL.

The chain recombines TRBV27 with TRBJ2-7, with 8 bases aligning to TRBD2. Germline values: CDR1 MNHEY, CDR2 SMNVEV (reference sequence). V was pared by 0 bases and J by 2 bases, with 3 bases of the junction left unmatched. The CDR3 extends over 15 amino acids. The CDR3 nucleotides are TGTGCCAGCAGTTTATCTAGTAGCGGGGCCTACGAGCAGTACTTC. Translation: CASSLSSSGAYEQYF.

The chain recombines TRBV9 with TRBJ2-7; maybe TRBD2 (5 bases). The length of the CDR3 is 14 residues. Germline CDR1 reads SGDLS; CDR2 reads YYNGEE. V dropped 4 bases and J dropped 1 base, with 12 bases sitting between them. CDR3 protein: CASSPRGESYEQYF. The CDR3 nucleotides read TGTGCCAGCAGCCCCCGGGGAGAGTCCTACGAGCAGTACTTC.

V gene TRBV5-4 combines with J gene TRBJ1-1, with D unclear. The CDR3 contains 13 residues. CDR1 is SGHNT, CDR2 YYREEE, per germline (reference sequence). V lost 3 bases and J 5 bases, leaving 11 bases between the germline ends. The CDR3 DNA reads TGTGCCAGCAGCTCCGCGGGCGGGACTGAAGCTTTCTTT. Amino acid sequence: CASSSAGGTEAFF. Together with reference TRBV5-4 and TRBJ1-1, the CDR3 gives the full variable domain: ETGVTQSPTHLIKTRGQQVTLRCSSQSGHNTVSWYQQALGQGPQFIFQYYREEENGRGNFPPRFSGLQFPNYSSELNVNALELDDSALYLCASSSAGGTEAFFGQGTRLTVV.